This record looks at one T cell receptor beta chain sequence and its context. Germline assignment: CDR1 LNHDA and CDR2 SQIVND (reference sequence). The CDR3 runs 14 residues. The sample is drawn from a study of monozygotic twins with inflammatory bowel disease. TCRdb reanalyzed the 5' RACE reads and collapses them to one entry per CDR3 protein, without DNA. This sample's table reports over 150,000 distinct CDR3 sequences. This TCR was sampled from a human donor with ulcerative colitis or Crohn's disease, or a healthy co-twin of an affected twin (not recorded which). The rearrangement joins TRBV19 to TRBJ2-7; TCRdb reports TRBD2, a call that lacks DNA to check it against. Sequenced material: blood. Here the CDR3 reads CASSMGLKGYEQYF.